The 13 T cell receptor beta chains below were found in one sample sequenced in a study of tumor and adjacent non-tumor tissue in lung cancer. The library came from three nested PCR rounds adapted from ARM-PCR protocols. TCRdb fed the multiplex PCR reads into MiXCR, producing one record per CDR3 protein. The sample records approximately 150,000 distinct CDR3 sequences, around 60% being singletons. RNA was extracted from bulk tissue without any cell sorting. Sample: lung tumor tissue. The receptors shown here come from a man aged 55 to 70 with small cell lung cancer.

In regard to this clonotype: One end of the junction fails to match germline, which may point to a read error. The rearrangement links TRBV20-1 to TRBJ2-5, with D possibly called TRBD1 or TRBD2 (6 bases each). The germline CDR1 and CDR2 sequences are DFQATT and SNEGSKA (reference sequence). This CDR3 spans 14 amino acids. The CDR3 coding sequence is TGCAGTGCGAGCCTGGACAGTGGCCGGGAGACCCACTACTTC. Protein: CSASLDSGRETHYF.

The chain combines TRBV10-3 with TRBJ2-7, with D possibly being TRBD1 or TRBD2 (5 bases each). Germline assignment: CDR1 ENHRY and CDR2 SYGVKD. The V end was cut by 2 bases, the J end by 7 bases, with 12 bases between. The CDR3 covers 13 residues. CDR3 residues: CAISERGEGEQYF. The CDR3 coding sequence is TGTGCCATCAGTGAGAGGGGAGAGGGGGAGCAGTACTTC.

Turning to this clonotype: Lacking the conserved final phenylalanine or tryptophan, this CDR3 likely reflects a read error. This rearrangement joins TRBV6-5 to TRBJ1-6; tentative D call: TRBD1 (6 bases). V was clipped by 5 bases and J by 8 bases, with 13 bases between them. From germline, CDR1 is MNHEY and CDR2 SVGAGI. This CDR3 region has 14 residues. The CDR3 coding sequence is TGTGCCAGCAGTATCTGGACAGAATATTCACCCCTCCACTTA. Translated: CASSIWTEYSPLHL.

The chain recombines TRBV6-5 with TRBJ1-2, with D perhaps TRBD1 (5 bases). Trimming took 9 bases from V and 8 from J, leaving 19 bases between them. The CDR3 is made up of 13 amino acids. Germline lookup yields CDR1 MNHEY and CDR2 SVGAGI. This chain's CDR3 is CARSYSWGAGYTF. The CDR3 nucleotides read TGTGCCAGAAGCTACTCGTGGGGCGCAGGCTACACCTTC.

In the case of this clonotype: The conserved final phenylalanine or tryptophan is absent from the CDR3, which likely points to a read error. The DNA is omitted, as the CDR3 cannot be located on it reliably, and the CDR3 follows TCRdb's listing. The chain couples TRBV6-5 to TRBJ2-7; the DNA was not used to check the table's D call, TRBD2. Both ends counted, the CDR3 spans 15 residues. Germline loops: CDR1 MNHEY, CDR2 SVGAGI. This CDR3 is CTSRGGLAPDYEEYL.

Note on this clonotype: One end of the junction fails to match germline, which may point to a read error. The genes are TRBV11-3 and TRBJ2-5; D may be TRBD1 or TRBD2 (6 bases each). The CDR3 spans 13 residues. Germline CDR1 and CDR2: SGHNT and YENEEA. The CDR3 nucleotides are TGTGCCAGTAGCAAACAGGGAGGAGAGGCCCAGTACTTC. Its translation is CASSKQGGEAQYF.

As to this clonotype: This clone may be a read error of a much larger clone one base away. This chain connects TRBV20-1 to TRBJ2-1; 7 bases are a match to TRBD2. The CDR3 length is 15 residues. Germline assignment: CDR1 DFQATT and CDR2 SNEGSKA (reference sequence). For the CDR3, the DNA is TGCATTGCTAGGCGTCTAGCGGTGGGTGGGAATGAGCAGTTCTTC. Its translation: CIARRLAVGGNEQFF.

Of note for this clonotype: A read error may be the cause here, since a much bigger clone is one base away. The gene calls are TRBV6-1 and TRBJ2-5; 9 bases match TRBD2. Germline V CDR1 and CDR2: MNHNS, SASEGT. V lost 10 bases and J lost 4; bases outside the gene matches: 7. CDR3 length: 13 amino acids. The CDR3 here is CATQRGVTETQYF. The DNA for the CDR3 is TGTGCCACCCAGCGGGGGGTGACAGAGACCCAGTACTTC.

Comments on this clonotype: Being one base from a much bigger clone, this may be a read error. The chain combines TRBV20-1 with TRBJ2-3, with TRBD1 as a possible D gene (6 bases). CDR1 and CDR2 from the germline V gene are DFQATT and SNEGSKA (reference sequence). Trimming left V 7 bases short and J 5 bases short, with 13 bases between. This CDR3 contains 12 residues. CDR3 coding DNA: TGCAGTGTGGGGGCGTATAAAGATACGCAGTATTTT. Its protein is CSVGAYKDTQYF.

A word on this clonotype: Just one base apart from a much larger clone, this may be a read error. The chain is built from TRBV29-1 and TRBJ2-4; TRBD2 is a possible D gene (6 bases). CDR3 size: 15 residues. Germline V gene sequence: CDR1 SQVTM, CDR2 ANQGSEA. In DNA, the CDR3 is TGCAGCGTTGTATTCAACTCGGGAGTCTCAAACATTAAGTACTTC. Its translation is CSVVFNSGVSNIKYF. Supplemented by reference TRBV29-1 and TRBJ2-4, the full variable domain reads SAVISQKPSRDICQRGTSLTIQCQVDSQVTMMFWYRQQPGQSLTLIATANQGSEATYESGFVIDKFPISRPNLTFSTLTVSNMSPEDSSIYLCSVVFNSGVSNIKYFGAGTRLSVL.

The CDR3 nucleotides read TGCGCCAGCAGGCGTATGGGGACAGGGAATAATCAGCCCCAGCATTTT. This gives the protein CASRRMGTGNNQPQHF. This chain joins TRBV4-1 and TRBJ1-5; 9 bases line up with TRBD1. Germline CDR1 and CDR2: MGHRA and YSYEKL. The ends lost 6 bases at V and 4 bases at J; junction bases unmatched: 10. The CDR3 length is 16 residues.

J is TRBJ2-1 and V is TRBV28; D is uncertain. This CDR3 comprises 13 residues. Trimming cost V 9 bases and J 3 bases, with 12 bases left between them. Germline assignment: CDR1 MDHEN and CDR2 SYDVKM. The CDR3 DNA sequence: TGTGCCAGTACCAAGATGAACTACAATGAGCAGTTCTTC. It codes for CASTKMNYNEQFF.

Concerning this clonotype: This may be a read error: a much more frequent sequence differs by one nucleotide. This chain links TRBV20-1 with TRBJ2-1; D is possibly TRBD1 (6 bases). V lost 3 bases, J lost 5 bases, and 20 bases lay in between. The CDR3 runs to 16 residues. The V gene's germline CDR1 is DFQATT and CDR2 SNEGSKA (reference sequence). CDR3 coding DNA: TGCAGTGCTAGCCCCATGGGGGCGGTCCAGGACAATGAGCAGTTCTTC. The encoded protein is CSASPMGAVQDNEQFF.